This TCR beta chain emerged from a study of blood T cells in healthy people across ages. Overall study results and limits: Researchers report that TCR beta diversity correlated strongly with naive T cell percentage.

Primed by a sample-barcoded 5' primer and a J-beta primer mix, a second PCR proceeded for roughly 7 to 11 cycles. TCRdb reprocessed the 5' RACE reads with MiXCR, giving one entry per CDR3 protein. The sample holds approximately 900,000 distinct CDR3 sequences; roughly 50% are singletons and the top ten take roughly 13%. V gave up 0 bases and J gave up 4 bases, with 14 bases separating them. This CDR3 has 16 residues. Looked up from germline, CDR1 is MNHGY and CDR2 is SAAAGT. A word on this clonotype: As yet, its antigen is unknown.

This sequence originates from a man aged 25 to 45 in good health. The chain combines TRBV6-8 with TRBJ2-3; weak D call: TRBD2 (5 bases). Sequencing was carried out using blood. The CDR3 nucleotides read TGTGCCAGCAGTTACTCGACTAACCGACCCGCAGATACGCAGTATTTT. Translation: CASSYSTNRPADTQYF.